The T cell receptor beta chain under discussion was sequenced for a study of blood T cells in healthy people across ages. Study-wide results and caveats: Unsorted PBMC material precluded a definitive naive versus antigen-experienced comparison.

The CDR3 consists of 14 residues. Germline V gene sequence: CDR1 LGHNA, CDR2 YSLEER. V was cut by 4 bases and J by 5 bases, with 14 bases left in between. Then a second PCR, running roughly 6 to 11 cycles, was carried out with a sample-barcoded 5' primer and a J-beta primer mix. TCRdb redid the calling of the 5' RACE reads with MiXCR, one entry per CDR3 protein. Counted here are about 400,000 distinct CDR3 sequences, 50% to 60% occurring once; the ten biggest clones make up over 40%. RNA extraction gave at least 5.5 micrograms of total RNA per sample. As to this clonotype: Its matching antigen is unknown.

Sequenced: blood. The rearrangement joins TRBV4-3 to TRBJ2-5; D may correspond to TRBD1 or TRBD2 (7 bases each). The TCR comes from a man between 60 and 75 years old in good health. The CDR3 DNA reads TGCGCCAGCAGCCTGGGGACAGCGGGGGAGACCCAGTACTTC. Its protein product is CASSLGTAGETQYF.